This T cell receptor beta chain derives from a study of blood T cell repertoires in COVID-19 (TCRdb year 2020). Looking at the study overall: Collaborator samples came from the United States, Italy and Spain and covered acute and convalescent phases of COVID-19. A freely available public database, intended as a resource for researchers studying the immune response to SARS-CoV-2, is where the repertoires were released. Where HLA class I and class II types were available, the types were taken from metadata supplied by the sample provider, not from assay-based typing. The samples were drawn from two sources: the first 160 participants of the ongoing ImmuneRACE study, and about 1,300 subjects contributed by 6 global collaborators. The prospective study material was composed of cDNA or gDNA derived from T cells, B-cell-depleted T cells, or PBMCs. A de-identified subject ID, COVID-19 status, age in years and sex were almost always included in the sample metadata. Subjects who had been exposed to COVID-19, were actively infected with it, or had recovered from it provided the deeply sampled blood TCRbeta repertoires that made up the dataset. General findings and caveats noted by the study authors: The amount of clinical and demographic metadata varied by source and participant and was provided uncurated.

On this clone: No antigen is known for it. It has no much larger one-base neighbor in the sample; base qualities were not kept.

TCRbeta CDR3 regions were amplified from genomic DNA using the immunoSEQ Assay, a bias-controlled multiplex PCR. The study's own analysis went as follows. Nucleated cell counts per sample were estimated from amplification of reference gene primers within the assay. To quantify the absolute abundance of each unique TCRbeta CDR3 rearrangement, sequence reads were collapsed and filtered. Productive Simpson clonality was computed per sample as the square root of Simpson's diversity index over productive rearrangements. In its TCRdb copy, this immuneACCESS table keeps in-frame sequences only and misses some clones. Where compared with another copy, unresolved V genes explain less than half of these, and the others have no known cause. That table gives V, J and clone size, and the DNA gave D and trimming. Within this sample are about 150,000 clones, with about 88% of them counted one time only. Roughly 7.3% of the sample comes from the top ten.

Participants in the prospective study were enrolled through a virtual design, were aged roughly 18 to 100 years, and lived in 24 United States geographic areas. Cohort assignment in the prospective study relied on participant-reported clinical history from a screening survey and a study questionnaire. For ImmuneRACE Cohort 3, a participant was defined as recovered based on two consecutive negative NP/OP PCR tests, clearance by a healthcare professional, or resolution of symptoms. Each participant in the prospective study had whole blood, serum and a nasopharyngeal or oropharyngeal swab collected by mobile phlebotomists. Additional blood draws and questionnaires over an approximately 2-month period could optionally be provided by prospective study participants. Blood samples from the prospective study were shipped frozen or at room temperature prior to DNA extraction. This receptor was taken from a woman aged 45 to 65 who had recovered from COVID-19. The sample comprised PBMCs or T cells enriched from blood (not recorded which).

The sequenced DNA: TGTGCCAGCAGCGTAGGGTTCGATAGCACTGAAGCTTTCTTT. This yields the protein CASSVGFDSTEAFF. The rearrangement joined TRBV9 to TRBJ1-1, with no D gene named confidently. In the germline V gene, CDR1 corresponds to SGDLS and CDR2 to YYNGEE. V lost 0 bases and J lost 4 bases; the stretch between them is 10 bases long. The CDR3 measures 14 amino acids from cysteine to phenylalanine. The read is trimmed to its CDR3 DNA, 42 bases read in frame from base 1.